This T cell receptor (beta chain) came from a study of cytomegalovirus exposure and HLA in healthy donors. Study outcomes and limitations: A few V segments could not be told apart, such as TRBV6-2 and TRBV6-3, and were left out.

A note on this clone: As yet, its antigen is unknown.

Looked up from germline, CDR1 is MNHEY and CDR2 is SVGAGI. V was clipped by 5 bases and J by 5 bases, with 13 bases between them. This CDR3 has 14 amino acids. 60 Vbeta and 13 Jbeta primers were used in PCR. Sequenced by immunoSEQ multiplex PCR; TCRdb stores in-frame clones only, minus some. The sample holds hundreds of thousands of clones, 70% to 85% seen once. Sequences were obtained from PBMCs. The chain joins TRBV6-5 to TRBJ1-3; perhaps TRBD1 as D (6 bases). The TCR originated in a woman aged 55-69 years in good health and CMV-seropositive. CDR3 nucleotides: TGTGCCAGCAGTGACACCGGACAGCGAAACACCATATATTTT. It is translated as CASSDTGQRNTIYF.